This T cell receptor beta chain came from a study of T cells in Graves' hyperthyroidism and ophthalmopathy. Authors of the study amplified TCR beta CDR3 regions from RNA transcripts. HTBI primers were the set used in a first-round RT-PCR of the TCR CDR3. Using its own MiXCR run on the multiplex PCR reads, TCRdb lists one record per CDR3 protein. The table records about 560,000 distinct CDR3 sequences, over 15% of them present only once. The V end was cut by 6 bases, the J end by 0 bases, with 8 bases between. The CDR3 spans 14 residues. Germline V CDR1 and CDR2: MDHEN, SYDVKM. Sequenced: blood. This chain connects TRBV28 to TRBJ2-2, with D uncertain. The sequence was collected from a woman aged 18-29 years with Graves' hyperthyroidism. In DNA form, the CDR3 reads TGTGCCAGCAGCCGATACACGAACACCGGGGAGCTGTTTTTT. This sequence encodes CASSRYTNTGELFF.